Shown below are 23 T cell receptor beta chains from a single sample sequenced in a study of identical twins. TCRdb analysed the 5' RACE reads with MiXCR anew, one entry per CDR3 protein. The profile shows 1.5 million to 2 million distinct CDR3 sequences, roughly 35% of them singletons. Material for sequencing was cord blood. These receptors all come from a newborn girl in good health.

This clonotype occurred a few times. This CDR3 reads CASTREWQETQYF. Here the CDR3 DNA reads TGCGCCAGCACAAGGGAATGGCAAGAGACCCAGTACTTC. The genes are TRBV5-1 and TRBJ2-5, with D uncertain. Trimming cost V 6 bases and J 2 bases, with 11 bases left between them. Germline values: CDR1 SGHRS, CDR2 YFSETQ. The CDR3 totals 13 residues.

This chain connects TRBV20-1 to TRBJ2-6, with D unclear. The CDR3 covers 14 residues. V was shortened by 4 bases and J by 0 bases, with 7 bases between the two germline ends. Germline V lookup: CDR1 DFQATT, CDR2 SNEGSKA (reference sequence). The CDR3 loop is CSAIQDSGANVLTF. The CDR3 DNA reads TGCAGTGCTATACAAGACTCTGGGGCCAACGTCCTGACTTTC.

This clonotype was seen more than once but under ten times. This sequence joins TRBV20-1 and TRBJ2-5; TRBD2 aligns across 9 bases. Losses at the gene ends were 4 bases for V and 4 bases for J; bases not matched to a gene: 7. Germline V lookup: CDR1 DFQATT, CDR2 SNEGSKA (reference sequence). The CDR3 is made up of 14 amino acids. The CDR3 loop is CSATRGGLVETQYF. The CDR3 nucleotides read TGCAGTGCTACGCGGGGGGGCCTGGTAGAGACCCAGTACTTC.

In its sample, this clonotype was seen a few times. The chain uses TRBV27 and TRBJ2-3; tentatively, D is TRBD2 (6 bases). The CDR3 sequence is 15 residues long. The germline gives CDR1 MNHEY, CDR2 SMNVEV (reference sequence). V shed 1 base and J shed 5 bases, with 13 bases lying between them. CDR3 DNA sequence: TGTGCCAGCAGTTTATTGTCGGGAGTAGTAGATACGCAGTATTTT. Translation: CASSLLSGVVDTQYF.

The rearrangement joins TRBV20-1 to TRBJ2-7; D may be TRBD1 (5 bases). Per germline, CDR1 DFQATT and CDR2 SNEGSKA (reference sequence). The CDR3 covers 14 residues. The V end was cut by 0 bases, the J end by 2 bases, with 11 bases between. The CDR3 loop is CSARERQTPYEQYF. CDR3 coding DNA: TGCAGTGCTAGAGAGAGACAGACCCCCTACGAGCAGTACTTC.

Notes on this clonotype: This clone may be a read error of a much larger clone one base away. This chain joins TRBV28 and TRBJ2-4; no firm D call. The J call may be wrong; the DNA end is better matched by TRBJ2-7. This CDR3 is built from 13 residues. Looked up from germline, CDR1 is MDHEN and CDR2 is SYDVKM. CDR3 nucleotide sequence: TGTGCCAGCAGACTCGGATATTTCAACGAGCAGTACTTC. Its translation is CASRLGYFNEQYF.

This clonotype was observed a few times. The rearrangement uses TRBV4-2 and TRBJ1-1; D is unclear. Germline lookup yields CDR1 LGHNA and CDR2 YNFKEQ. The CDR3 loop spans 16 amino acids. Trimming shortened V by 1 base and J by 4 bases, and 16 bases separated the two germline ends. The CDR3 bases are TGTGCCAGCAGCCAAGGGTGGGCGGGAAGGAGCACTGAAGCTTTCTTT. Residues: CASSQGWAGRSTEAFF.

This clonotype was observed a handful of times. CDR3 in amino acids: CASSGDRATNEKLFF. The CDR3, as DNA: TGTGCCAGCAGTGGGGACAGGGCAACTAATGAAAAACTGTTTTTT. This chain uses TRBV21-1 with TRBJ1-4; the table's D gene call, TRBD1, was not cross checked with the DNA. TRBV21-1 is a recognized pseudogene. This CDR3 is built from 15 residues.

The rearrangement uses TRBV6-5 and TRBJ2-3, with TRBD1 matching over 9 bases. The CDR3 length is 15 residues. Germline assignment: CDR1 MNHEY and CDR2 SVGAGI. The junction had 3 bases not matched to a gene; V was cut back by 5 bases and J by 0 bases. For the CDR3, the DNA is TGTGCCAGCAGTAATGGACAGGGGAGCACAGATACGCAGTATTTT. It translates to CASSNGQGSTDTQYF.

The genes are TRBV24-1 and TRBJ2-3; 9 bases are shared with TRBD2. The CDR3 length is 15 residues. V was clipped by 4 bases and J by 1 base; unmatched bases: 2. Germline CDR1 KGHDR, CDR2 SFDVKD. The CDR3 DNA is TGTGCCACCAGTGACAGGACTAGCGGCACAGATACGCAGTATTTT. It yields the protein CATSDRTSGTDTQYF.

This chain uses TRBV6-5 with TRBJ2-5; TRBD2 agrees at 10 bases. The DNA end is more similar to TRBJ2-4, so the J call may be wrong. Per the germline V gene, CDR1 is MNHEY and CDR2 is SVGAGI. The CDR3 length is 16 residues. CDR3: CASSYSLAGVKNIQYF. CDR3 DNA: TGTGCCAGCAGTTACAGCCTAGCGGGGGTCAAAAACATTCAGTACTTC.

This clonotype was counted only a few times. The chain uses TRBV4-2 and TRBJ1-6; D is ambiguous. With 0 bases removed from V and 5 bases from J, the gap between germline ends came to 11 bases. The germline gives CDR1 LGHNA, CDR2 YNFKEQ. The CDR3 is 16 amino acids. In DNA form, the CDR3 reads TGTGCCAGCAGCCAAGAAATGACAAGGGATAATTCACCCCTCCACTTT. Translation: CASSQEMTRDNSPLHF.

This clonotype was counted a few times. The CDR3 sequence is CASSLASGSEHTQYF. In DNA, the CDR3 is TGTGCCAGCAGCTTAGCTAGCGGGAGCGAACATACGCAGTATTTT. The rearrangement links TRBV7-2 to TRBJ2-3, with 9 nucleotides matching TRBD2. The CDR3 runs to 15 residues. V lost 0 bases, J lost 7 bases, and 5 bases stayed unmatched. Germline V gene data show CDR1 as SGHTA and CDR2 as FQGNSA. Full variable domain (outside the CDR3, taken from reference TRBV7-2 and TRBJ2-3): GAGVSQSPSNKVTEKGKDVELRCDPISGHTALYWYRQSLGQGLEFLIYFQGNSAPDKSGLPSDRFSAERTGGSVSTLTIQRTQQEDSAVYLCASSLASGSEHTQYFGPGTRLTVL.

The chain is built from TRBV3-1 and TRBJ2-5; 7 bases are shared with TRBD1. Per the germline V gene, CDR1 is LGHDT and CDR2 is YNNKEL (reference sequence). The CDR3 totals 15 residues. J was trimmed by 0 bases and V by 4 bases; bases with no gene match: 5. This CDR3 reads CASSPMTGYQETQYF. CDR3 coding DNA: TGTGCCAGCAGCCCGATGACAGGGTACCAAGAGACCCAGTACTTC.

The V and J genes are TRBV6-6 and TRBJ2-5; TRBD2 aligns across 7 bases. TRBJ2-7 matches the DNA end more closely, so the J call is doubtful. This CDR3 is 14 amino acids long. CDR1 is MNHNY, CDR2 SVGAGI, per germline (reference sequence). The CDR3 sequence is CASSYSTSSAEQYF. The CDR3 bases are TGTGCCAGCAGTTACTCGACTAGCTCGGCCGAGCAGTACTTC.

This clonotype was counted only a few times. The chain employs TRBV4-1 and TRBJ1-2; D remains unclear. With 0 bases removed from V and 5 bases from J, the gap between germline ends came to 7 bases. CDR3 length: 13 amino acids. CDR1 and CDR2 (germline): MGHRA, YSYEKL. CDR3 amino acids: CASSQDYGYGYTF. In DNA, the CDR3 is TGCGCCAGCAGCCAAGATTACGGGTATGGCTACACCTTC.

The chain combines TRBV3-1 with TRBJ1-2; 7 positions match TRBD1. Looked up from germline, CDR1 is LGHDT and CDR2 is YNNKEL (reference sequence). J was trimmed by 8 bases and V by 2 bases; bases with no gene match: 11. The CDR3 spans 15 residues. The CDR3: CASSQKIQGLRGYTF. CDR3 DNA: TGTGCCAGCAGCCAAAAAATACAGGGGCTCAGAGGCTACACCTTC.

V gene TRBV30 combines with J gene TRBJ2-7; D unresolved. Germline V gene lookup returns CDR1 GTSNPN and CDR2 SVGIG (reference sequence). This CDR3 region has 13 residues. With 0 bases removed from V and 3 bases from J, the gap between germline ends came to 9 bases. The DNA of the CDR3 is TGTGCCTGGAGTGTGAACTCCCGCTACGAGCAGTACTTC. Its translation is CAWSVNSRYEQYF.

This clonotype was counted a few times. The rearrangement links TRBV21-1 to TRBJ1-5; the table names TRBD1, a call not compared with the DNA. TRBV21-1 is tagged as a pseudogene. The CDR3 totals 17 residues. CDR3 DNA: TGTGCCAGCAGCAACGTACCGACAGGGAGGAGCAATCAGCCCCAGCATTTT. Amino acids: CASSNVPTGRSNQPQHF.

This clonotype has more than one count but fewer than ten. The chain employs TRBV24-1 and TRBJ2-6; a possible D gene is TRBD1 (6 bases). Germline CDR1 is KGHDR and CDR2 is SFDVKD. The germline V and J ends were trimmed by 7 bases and 2 bases, with 11 bases remaining between them. The CDR3 is made up of 15 amino acids. The CDR3 protein is CATSRGSAGANVLTF. In DNA form, the CDR3 reads TGTGCCACCAGCAGGGGATCTGCTGGGGCCAACGTCCTGACTTTC.

This clonotype was detected only a few times. The chain links TRBV20-1 to TRBJ2-1; 13 bases line up with TRBD2. This CDR3 is 15 amino acids long. Germline CDR1 reads DFQATT; CDR2 reads SNEGSKA (reference sequence). V dropped 6 bases and J dropped 5; count of bases not matched to a gene: 7. The CDR3 loop is CSAPTSGRTNNEQFF. CDR3 bases: TGCAGTGCGCCGACTAGCGGGAGGACAAACAATGAGCAGTTCTTC.

This clonotype was found a few times. This chain uses TRBV20-1 with TRBJ2-7; TRBD1 matches 7 bases. After removal of 6 bases from V and 3 bases from J, the junction contained 2 bases not matched to a gene. This CDR3 spans 11 amino acids. CDR1 DFQATT and CDR2 SNEGSKA come from the germline V gene (reference sequence). The CDR3 DNA is TGCAGTGCGCAGGGGGTCTACGAGCAGTACTTC. It codes for CSAQGVYEQYF.

The chain uses TRBV3-1 and TRBJ1-2; D is unclear. The CDR3 totals 14 residues. Germline V CDR1 and CDR2: LGHDT, YNNKEL (reference sequence). Trimming stripped 0 bases from V and 4 bases from J, with 9 bases between. This CDR3 is CASSQDSGIYGYTF. CDR3 nucleotide sequence: TGTGCCAGCAGCCAAGATTCGGGGATCTATGGCTACACCTTC.